The 31 T cell receptor beta chains given below trace back to one sample, sequenced in a study of cytomegalovirus exposure and HLA in healthy donors. The PCR used 60 Vbeta and 13 Jbeta primers. TCRdb keeps only in-frame clones here, not all; method: immunoSEQ multiplex PCR. The sample shows 95,000 to 100,000 clones, around 77% of them seen only once. Sequences were obtained from PBMCs. All receptors come from a female donor in good health and CMV-seronegative.

The rearrangement links TRBV6-7 to TRBJ2-5, with 14 bases that match TRBD2. TRBV6-7 is reported as an ORF; its role is uncertain. The CDR3 spans 20 residues. V lost 1 base, J lost 5 bases, and 15 bases stayed unmatched. CDR3 DNA sequence: TGTGCCAGCAGTTACTGCGGGGGCCCCGGGACTAGCGGGAGAGGGGAGACCCAGTACTTC. It translates to CASSYCGGPGTSGRGETQYF.

This clone was counted a few times. The chain links TRBV6-1 to TRBJ2-7, with a possible D match to TRBD1 (6 bases). Trimming left V 7 bases short and J 1 base short, with 14 bases between. The V gene's germline CDR1 is MNHNS and CDR2 SASEGT. The CDR3 totals 14 residues. The CDR3: CASIKTGKSYEQYF. Written as DNA, the CDR3 is TGTGCCAGCATAAAAACAGGGAAATCCTACGAGCAGTACTTC.

The chain recombines TRBV27 with TRBJ2-2; 9 positions agree with TRBD2. CDR3 size: 17 residues. Trimming at V came to 2 bases and at J to 6 bases, leaving 10 bases not matched to a gene. Germline lookup yields CDR1 MNHEY and CDR2 SMNVEV (reference sequence). This CDR3 reads CASSLKAGLAGAGELFF. The CDR3, as DNA: TGTGCCAGCAGTTTAAAAGCGGGACTAGCTGGCGCCGGGGAGCTGTTTTTT.

This sequence joins TRBV5-6 and TRBJ2-3; D possibly corresponds to TRBD1 (8 bases). With 4 bases removed from V and 6 bases from J, the gap between germline ends came to 15 bases. This CDR3 contains 14 residues. Per the germline V gene, CDR1 is SGHDT and CDR2 is YYEEEE. The CDR3 here is CASSTTGGEDTQYF. The DNA for the CDR3 is TGTGCCAGCAGCACTACAGGGGGGGAGGATACGCAGTATTTT.

This clone was detected only once. V and J are TRBV5-1 and TRBJ2-4; tentatively, D is TRBD1 (6 bases). Trimming took off 0 bases at V and 7 bases at J, with 11 bases between the two ends. The CDR3 totals 14 residues. The germline gives CDR1 SGHRS, CDR2 YFSETQ. CDR3: CASSLDGQNNIQYF. Here the CDR3 DNA reads TGCGCCAGCAGCTTGGACGGACAGAATAACATTCAGTACTTC.

This clone was seen a handful of times. J is TRBJ2-5 and V is TRBV21-1; whether TRBD2, the table's D call, matches the DNA was not checked. TRBV21-1 is flagged as a pseudogene. The CDR3 is 15 residues long. The CDR3 region is CASSKHPVVEETQYF. CDR3 nucleotides: TGTGCCAGCAGCAAGCACCCTGTAGTTGAAGAGACCCAGTACTTC.

There are a few counts of this clone. The chain is built from TRBV19 and TRBJ1-5; D not certain. V was pared by 2 bases and J by 2 bases, with 7 bases between. This CDR3 is built from 14 residues. Germline V lookup: CDR1 LNHDA, CDR2 SQIVND (reference sequence). CDR3 in amino acids: CASSIPGGNQPQHF. CDR3 nucleotide sequence: TGTGCCAGTAGTATACCAGGCGGCAATCAGCCCCAGCATTTT.

The V and J genes are TRBV20-1 and TRBJ2-7; D not certain. Trimming left V 2 bases short and J 4 bases short, with 6 bases between. Germline CDR1 reads DFQATT; CDR2 reads SNEGSKA (reference sequence). The CDR3 contains 11 residues. CDR3 in DNA: TGCAGTGCTAGATCTGTTTACGAGCAGTACTTC. This sequence encodes CSARSVYEQYF.

The chain recombines TRBV6-1 with TRBJ2-1; TRBD1 aligns across 9 bases. The junction had 9 bases not matched to a gene; V was cut back by 4 bases and J by 2 bases. Germline-derived CDR1 and CDR2 are MNHNS and SASEGT. The CDR3 consists of 17 residues. The CDR3 coding sequence is TGTGCCAGCAGTGGTCCCGGGACAGGGACCCCCTACAATGAGCAGTTCTTC. This gives the protein CASSGPGTGTPYNEQFF.

The chain recombines TRBV9 with TRBJ2-2; D possibly corresponds to TRBD2 (5 bases). V dropped 0 bases and J dropped 6 bases, with 15 bases sitting between them. Germline values: CDR1 SGDLS, CDR2 YYNGEE. The length of the CDR3 is 16 residues. The CDR3 nucleotides are TGTGCCAGCAGCGTAGACCTAGCCGAGCGCCCCGGGGAGCTGTTTTTT. Amino acid sequence: CASSVDLAERPGELFF.

The rearrangement uses TRBV7-2 and TRBJ2-6, with a possible D match to TRBD1 (7 bases). Trimming pared 4 bases from V and 2 bases from J, leaving 15 bases between. CDR1 is SGHTA, CDR2 FQGNSA, per germline. This CDR3 spans 17 amino acids. The CDR3 bases are TGTGCCAGCAGCTCCCAGGGGGGCCGGACTGGGGCCAACGTCCTGACTTTC. Its protein product is CASSSQGGRTGANVLTF.

This rearrangement joins TRBV7-3 to TRBJ2-1, with TRBD2 matching over 10 bases. Germline CDR1 and CDR2: SGHTA and FQGTGA. V trimming: 6 bases; J trimming: 5 bases; junction bases outside the gene matches: 7. This CDR3 has 15 amino acids. The CDR3 loop is CASSSLAGYHNEQFF. The CDR3 nucleotides read TGTGCCAGCAGTTCACTAGCGGGATATCACAATGAGCAGTTCTTC.

The rearrangement uses TRBV5-8 and TRBJ2-3; 11 bases agree with TRBD1. This CDR3 is built from 15 residues. Looked up from germline, CDR1 is SGHTS and CDR2 is YDEGEE. The V and J ends lost 3 bases and 7 bases, in that order; junction bases with no gene match: 7. The CDR3, as DNA: TGTGCCAGCAGCTCAAGGACAGGGGGCGGAAATACGCAGTATTTT. Residues: CASSSRTGGGNTQYF.

The CDR3 nucleotides read TGTGCCAGCAGTTTACCAAACTCTGGAAACACCATATATTTT. Translating gives CASSLPNSGNTIYF. The chain links TRBV27 to TRBJ1-3, with D uncertain. Germline CDR1 reads MNHEY; CDR2 reads SMNVEV (reference sequence). V lost 2 bases and J 0 bases, leaving 5 bases between the germline ends. This CDR3 spans 14 amino acids.

The chain combines TRBV4-2 with TRBJ2-7, with TRBD1 as a possible D gene (6 bases). This CDR3 spans 13 amino acids. Germline V gives CDR1 LGHNA, CDR2 YNFKEQ. The V and J ends lost 5 bases and 4 bases respectively, with 12 bases between them. DNA of the CDR3: TGTGCCAGCAGCGGGGGCGATGGATACGAGCAGTACTTC. Its translation is CASSGGDGYEQYF.

As regards this clone: The same CDR3 also results from other DNA sequences found in this sample. V gene TRBV9 combines with J gene TRBJ2-5; 10 bases align to TRBD2. The V gene end was trimmed by 0 bases and the J gene end by 5 bases; junction bases not matched to a gene: 7. The germline V gene has CDR1 SGDLS and CDR2 YYNGEE. The CDR3 is 16 residues long. The DNA of the CDR3 is TGTGCCAGCAGCGTAGAAGCGGGGGGGCCGGGCGAGACCCAGTACTTC. Its protein is CASSVEAGGPGETQYF.

The genes are TRBV27 and TRBJ2-7; 7 bases map to TRBD2. J lost 2 bases, V lost 7 bases, and 11 bases had no gene match. This CDR3 region has 15 residues. Germline V gives CDR1 MNHEY, CDR2 SMNVEV (reference sequence). The CDR3 spells CASIWGSGGPYEQYF. In DNA, the CDR3 is TGTGCCAGCATATGGGGCTCGGGGGGACCCTACGAGCAGTACTTC.

This chain joins TRBV13 and TRBJ2-1; D is possibly TRBD2 (6 bases). The germline V gene encodes CDR1 PRHDT and CDR2 FYEKMQ (reference sequence). V was clipped by 4 bases and J by 3 bases, with 22 bases between them. The CDR3 extends over 18 amino acids. The CDR3 is CASSSNIVGGNFYNEQFF. CDR3 bases: TGTGCCAGCAGCTCGAATATAGTTGGAGGGAACTTCTACAATGAGCAGTTCTTC.

This clone was seen a few times. The rearrangement joins TRBV20-1 to TRBJ2-1; no clear D gene. The CDR3 has 11 residues. In germline, CDR1 is DFQATT, CDR2 SNEGSKA (reference sequence). The ends were cut back, 6 bases at V and 6 bases at J, with 9 bases in the middle. The CDR3 here is CSATHSNEQFF. The CDR3 DNA reads as TGCAGTGCAACTCATAGCAATGAGCAGTTCTTC.

DNA of the CDR3: TGTGCCATCGCCAAGCGCTGGGAGGACAGGGCCACCGGTTACAATGAGCAGTTCTTC. As protein: CAIAKRWEDRATGYNEQFF. The rearrangement links TRBV10-3 to TRBJ2-1; 8 nucleotides line up with TRBD1. The CDR3 covers 19 residues. V was clipped by 8 bases and J by 4 bases; unmatched bases: 22. The germline V gene has CDR1 ENHRY and CDR2 SYGVKD.

This sequence joins TRBV5-1 and TRBJ2-1; 11 nucleotides align to TRBD2. V was clipped by 2 bases and J by 8 bases; unmatched bases: 6. The CDR3 covers 15 residues. The germline CDR1 and CDR2 sequences are SGHRS and YFSETQ. Here the CDR3 DNA reads TGCGCCAGCAGCTTTTCTAGCGGGAGGACGGATGAGCAGTTCTTC. Amino acids: CASSFSSGRTDEQFF.

The rearrangement joins TRBV5-5 to TRBJ2-5, with 13 bases aligning to TRBD2. The junction had 8 bases not matched to a gene; V was cut back by 4 bases and J by 5 bases. Germline CDR1 is SGHKS and CDR2 is YYEKEE (reference sequence). This CDR3 is 16 amino acids long. CDR3 in amino acids: CASSPTSGRAWETQYF. The CDR3 coding sequence is TGTGCCAGCAGCCCTACTAGCGGGAGGGCCTGGGAGACCCAGTACTTC.

This chain connects TRBV4-3 to TRBJ1-2, with D uncertain. Germline V CDR1 and CDR2: LGHNA, YSLEER. The ends were cut back, 1 base at V and 0 bases at J, with 6 bases in the middle. The CDR3 is made up of 14 amino acids. The CDR3 sequence: CASSQGSANYGYTF. The CDR3 region has the DNA TGCGCCAGCAGCCAAGGCTCAGCTAACTATGGCTACACCTTC.

J is TRBJ2-1 and V is TRBV5-4, with 8 bases lining up with TRBD2. Trimming removed 4 bases from V and 2 bases from J; junction bases left unmatched: 17. This CDR3 has 19 residues. Germline-derived CDR1 and CDR2 are SGHNT and YYREEE (reference sequence). The CDR3 sequence is CASSIQRGVAGLTYNEQFF. CDR3 sequence (DNA): TGTGCCAGCAGCATACAGCGGGGAGTAGCGGGGCTCACCTACAATGAGCAGTTCTTC.

The V and J genes are TRBV30 and TRBJ1-1, with 8 bases identical to TRBD1. CDR1 GTSNPN and CDR2 SVGIG come from the germline V gene (reference sequence). There are 14 residues in the CDR3. V shed 5 bases and J 2 bases; nucleotides not matched to a gene: 7. The DNA of the CDR3 is TGTGCCTGGGTCAGGGGGCCCCAAAACACTGAAGCTTTCTTT. Amino acids: CAWVRGPQNTEAFF.

This clone was observed a single time. V usage is TRBV10-3 and J usage is TRBJ2-2, with D perhaps matching TRBD2 (5 bases). Germline CDR1 is ENHRY and CDR2 is SYGVKD. This CDR3 is built from 13 residues. V was pared by 6 bases and J by 6 bases, with 11 bases between. Here the CDR3 DNA reads TGTGCCATCAGGGCACTAGATCCCGGGGAGCTGTTTTTT. It codes for CAIRALDPGELFF.

The chain is built from TRBV7-8 and TRBJ1-2; 9 positions match TRBD1. The CDR3 sequence is 16 residues long. V shed 5 bases, J shed 4 bases, and the junction held 11 bases outside the gene matches. CDR1 is SGHVS, CDR2 FQNEAQ, per germline. The CDR3 loop reads CASSAPAGTGIYGYTF. Written as DNA, the CDR3 is TGTGCCAGCAGCGCACCGGCCGGGACAGGGATCTATGGCTACACCTTC.

This chain joins TRBV5-8 and TRBJ1-2, with no clear D. Germline V CDR1 and CDR2: SGHTS, YDEGEE. This CDR3 contains 12 residues. The germline V and J ends were trimmed by 1 base and 7 bases, with 8 bases remaining between them. The CDR3 here is CASSLTERGYTF. The CDR3 coding sequence is TGTGCCAGCAGCTTGACGGAGCGTGGCTACACCTTC.

V usage is TRBV6-8 and J usage is TRBJ1-4; D is uncertain. The germline CDR1 and CDR2 sequences are MNHGY and SAAAGT. V lost 9 bases and J 4 bases, leaving 15 bases between the germline ends. This CDR3 is 14 amino acids long. The DNA for the CDR3 is TGTGCCAGAGACGACGCCGGGGATAATGAAAAACTGTTTTTT. Translating gives CARDDAGDNEKLFF.

This clone was picked up a small number of times. V and J are TRBV19 and TRBJ2-6; 10 positions match TRBD2. Per the germline V gene, CDR1 is LNHDA and CDR2 is SQIVND (reference sequence). This CDR3 has 17 amino acids. J gave up 2 bases and V 3 bases, and 4 bases lay outside the gene matches. The CDR3 loop is CASSMASGSTGANVLTF. The CDR3 nucleotides are TGTGCCAGTAGTATGGCTAGCGGGAGCACTGGGGCCAACGTCCTGACTTTC.

V gene TRBV28 combines with J gene TRBJ2-5, with TRBD2 matching 7 bases. Matching the DNA end better, TRBJ2-7 makes the J call doubtful. Germline V gene lookup returns CDR1 MDHEN and CDR2 SYDVKM. CDR3 length equals 18 residues. DNA of the CDR3: TGTGCCAGCAGTTATCGCTTAAGGACGGGAGGCCGGGGGGACGAGCAGTACTTC. This encodes CASSYRLRTGGRGDEQYF.